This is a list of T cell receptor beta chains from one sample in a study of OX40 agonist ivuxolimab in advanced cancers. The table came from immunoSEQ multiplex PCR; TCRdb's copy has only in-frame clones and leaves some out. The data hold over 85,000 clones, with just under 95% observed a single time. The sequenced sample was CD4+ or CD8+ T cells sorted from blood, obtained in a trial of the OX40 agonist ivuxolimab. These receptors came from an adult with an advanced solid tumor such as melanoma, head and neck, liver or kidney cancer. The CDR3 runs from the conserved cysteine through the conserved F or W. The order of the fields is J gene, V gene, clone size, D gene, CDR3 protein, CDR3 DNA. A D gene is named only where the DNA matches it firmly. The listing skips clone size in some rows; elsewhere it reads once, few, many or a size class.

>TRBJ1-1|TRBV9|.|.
CASSASSAGRNTEAFF
TGTGCCAGCAGCGCCTCCTCCGCAGGGAGGAACACTGAAGCTTTCTTT
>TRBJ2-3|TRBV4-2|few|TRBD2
CASSQDQASGGYTQYF
TGTGCCAGCAGCCAAGATCAGGCTAGCGGGGGCTATACGCAGTATTTT
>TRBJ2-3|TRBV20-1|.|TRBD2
CSAREADTQYF
TGCAGTGCACGGGAGGCAGATACGCAGTATTTT
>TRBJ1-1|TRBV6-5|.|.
CASSYKGPGNTEAFF
TGTGCCAGCAGTTACAAGGGGCCGGGGAACACTGAAGCTTTCTTT
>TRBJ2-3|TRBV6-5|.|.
CASSYISGTQYF
TGTGCCAGCAGTTACATTAGCGGTACGCAGTATTTT
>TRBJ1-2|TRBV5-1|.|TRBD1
CASNLDRAGGYTF
TGCGCCAGCAACCTAGACAGGGCCGGCGGCTACACCTTC
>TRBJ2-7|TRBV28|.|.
CASSLVARVGTYEQYF
TGTGCCAGCAGTTTGGTAGCAAGGGTGGGGACCTACGAGCAGTACTTC
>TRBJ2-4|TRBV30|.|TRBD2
CASASGSGKNIQYF
TGTGCTTCCGCGAGCGGGAGTGGCAAAAACATTCAGTACTTC
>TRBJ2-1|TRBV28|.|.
CASTPSGTNEQFF
TGTGCCAGCACCCCCTCGGGCACGAATGAGCAGTTCTTC
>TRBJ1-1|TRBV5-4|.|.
CASSLSLNTEAFF
TGTGCCAGCAGCTTGTCATTGAACACTGAAGCTTTCTTT
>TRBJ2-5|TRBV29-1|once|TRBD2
CSVTRGVGETQYF
TGCAGCGTTACACGGGGGGTCGGTGAGACCCAGTACTTC
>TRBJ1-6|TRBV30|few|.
CAWRMTDSPLHF
TGTGCCTGGAGAATGACAGATTCACCCCTCCACTTT
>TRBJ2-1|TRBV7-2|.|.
CASSLARASNEQFF
TGTGCCAGCAGCTTAGCGCGGGCCTCCAATGAGCAGTTCTTC